The rows below give T cell receptor beta chains drawn from one sample of a study of human T cells and chemical hapten exposure. One entry per CDR3 protein results from TCRdb running MiXCR on the RACE reads. Among 75,000 to 100,000 distinct CDR3 sequences listed, 9.5% to 15% were seen once. The specimen comprised whole blood, sampled in connection with sensitization to the hapten diphenylcyclopropenone (DPC). Every receptor here comes from a woman in her forties with alopecia areata. Some clones in this sample may be carry-over from other donors' samples. Each CDR3 is given without its conserved first and last residue. D genes are given only for firm matches. Size is stated for part of the rows, as once, few or many counts, or as a class when the clone is expanded.

few	TRBV29-1	NA	TRBJ1-1	SADLNTEAF
few	TRBV7-8	TRBD1	TRBJ2-3	ASTPGGGDTQY
NA	TRBV7-2	NA	TRBJ2-3	ASSRGRGTDTQY
NA	TRBV7-2	TRBD1	TRBJ2-7	ASSMQLRTGRRSYEQY
few	TRBV11-3	TRBD1	TRBJ2-1	ASSSQGARNEQF
NA	TRBV11-3	NA	TRBJ2-1	ASSPQGVGEQF
NA	TRBV21-1	NA	TRBJ2-4	ASSNAFSGLAKNIQY
NA	TRBV5-1	NA	TRBJ2-7	ASSEGQSCEQY
few	TRBV19	NA	TRBJ1-2	ASSIEDGFKWPLVGYT
few	TRBV11-2	NA	TRBJ1-1	ASSVQGGKTEAF
NA	TRBV29-1	NA	TRBJ2-7	SVDGGQGLSYEQY